This TCR beta chain stems from a study of T cells in Graves' hyperthyroidism and ophthalmopathy. In the study overall: The blood sample was taken at first diagnosis, before treatment began. Findings and caveats of the study: A model built on 13 V-J features separated ophthalmopathy from stable hyperthyroidism. Median prediction lead before ophthalmopathy onset was 6.5 months with the model.

In its sample, this clonotype was seen many times. The antigen remains undetermined. This CDR3 comprises 15 residues. Germline trimming cut 5 bases from V and 3 bases from J; bases unmatched to any gene: 9. CDR1 and CDR2 from the germline V gene are SGHTA and FQGNSA. TCR beta CDR3 region amplification was performed from RNA transcripts. An initial round of RT-PCR targeting the TCR CDR3 relied on the HTBI primer set. TCRdb redid the calling of the multiplex PCR reads with MiXCR, one entry per CDR3 protein. The table has fewer than 350,000 distinct CDR3 sequences, roughly 15% seen once. This TCR was recovered from a middle-aged woman with Graves' hyperthyroidism. What was sequenced was blood. V and J are TRBV7-2 and TRBJ2-7, with 8 bases identical to TRBD1. The CDR3 spells CASSPSGQGVYEQYF. In DNA, the CDR3 is TGTGCCAGCAGCCCGAGCGGACAGGGAGTCTACGAGCAGTACTTC.